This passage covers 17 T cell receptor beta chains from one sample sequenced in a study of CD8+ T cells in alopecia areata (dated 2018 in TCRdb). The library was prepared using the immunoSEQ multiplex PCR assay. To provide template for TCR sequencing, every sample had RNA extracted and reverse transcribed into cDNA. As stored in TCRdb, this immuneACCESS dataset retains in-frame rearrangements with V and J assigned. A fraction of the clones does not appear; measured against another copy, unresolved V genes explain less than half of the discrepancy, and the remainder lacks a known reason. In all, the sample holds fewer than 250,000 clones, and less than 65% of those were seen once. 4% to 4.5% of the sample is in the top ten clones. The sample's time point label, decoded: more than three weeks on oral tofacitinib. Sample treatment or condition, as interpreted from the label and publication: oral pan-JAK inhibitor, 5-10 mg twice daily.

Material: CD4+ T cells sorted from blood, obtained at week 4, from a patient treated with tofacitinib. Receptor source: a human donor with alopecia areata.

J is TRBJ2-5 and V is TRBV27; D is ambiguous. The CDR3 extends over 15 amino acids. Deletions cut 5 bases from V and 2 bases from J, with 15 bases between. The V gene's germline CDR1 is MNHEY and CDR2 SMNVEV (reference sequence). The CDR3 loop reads CASSPELLPQETQYF. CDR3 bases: TGTGCCAGCAGTCCCGAGCTACTACCACAAGAGACCCAGTACTTC.

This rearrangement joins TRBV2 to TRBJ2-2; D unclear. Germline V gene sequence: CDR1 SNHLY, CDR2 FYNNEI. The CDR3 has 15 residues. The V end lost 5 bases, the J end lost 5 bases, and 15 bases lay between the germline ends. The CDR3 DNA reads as TGTGCCAGCAGTAGTGAGATGGGTTTGACCGGGGAGCTGTTTTTT. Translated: CASSSEMGLTGELFF.

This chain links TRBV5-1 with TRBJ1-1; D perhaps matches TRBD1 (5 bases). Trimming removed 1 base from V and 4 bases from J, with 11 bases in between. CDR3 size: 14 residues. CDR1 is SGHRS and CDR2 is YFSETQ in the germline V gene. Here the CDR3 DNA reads TGCGCCAGCAGCTTGATGGACATGAGCACTGAAGCTTTCTTT. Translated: CASSLMDMSTEAFF.

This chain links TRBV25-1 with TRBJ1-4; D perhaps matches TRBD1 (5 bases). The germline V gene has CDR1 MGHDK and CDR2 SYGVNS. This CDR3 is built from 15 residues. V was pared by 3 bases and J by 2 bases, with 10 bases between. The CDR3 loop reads CASSDPGRTNEKLFF. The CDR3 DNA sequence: TGTGCCAGCAGTGACCCGGGACGGACTAATGAAAAACTGTTTTTT.

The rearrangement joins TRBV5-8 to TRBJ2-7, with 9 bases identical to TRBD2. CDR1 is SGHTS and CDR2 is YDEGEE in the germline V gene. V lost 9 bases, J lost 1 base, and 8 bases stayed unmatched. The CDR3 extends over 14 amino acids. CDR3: CATAGGRLSYEQYF. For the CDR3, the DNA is TGTGCCACCGCGGGGGGGAGGCTATCCTACGAGCAGTACTTC.

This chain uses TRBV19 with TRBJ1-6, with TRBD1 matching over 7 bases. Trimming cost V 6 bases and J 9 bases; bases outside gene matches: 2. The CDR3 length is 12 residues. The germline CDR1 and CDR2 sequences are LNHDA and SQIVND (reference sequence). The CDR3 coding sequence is TGTGCCAGTAGACGACAGGGTTCACCCCTCCACTTT. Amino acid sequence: CASRRQGSPLHF.

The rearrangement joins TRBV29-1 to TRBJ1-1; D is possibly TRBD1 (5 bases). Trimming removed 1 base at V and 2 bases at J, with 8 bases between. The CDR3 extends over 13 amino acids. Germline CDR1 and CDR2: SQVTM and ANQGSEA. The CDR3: CSVEVDTNTEAFF. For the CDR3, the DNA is TGCAGCGTTGAAGTGGACACCAACACTGAAGCTTTCTTT.

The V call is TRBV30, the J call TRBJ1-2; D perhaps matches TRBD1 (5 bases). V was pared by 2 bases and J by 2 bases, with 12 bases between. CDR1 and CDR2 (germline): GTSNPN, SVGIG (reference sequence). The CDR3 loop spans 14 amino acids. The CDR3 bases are TGTGCCTGGAGTTCGAGTTCAGGGAACTATGGCTACACCTTC. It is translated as CAWSSSSGNYGYTF.

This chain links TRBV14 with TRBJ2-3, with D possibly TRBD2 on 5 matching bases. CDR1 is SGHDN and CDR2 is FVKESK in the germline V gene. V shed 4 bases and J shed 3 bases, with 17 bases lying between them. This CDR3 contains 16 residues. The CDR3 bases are TGTGCCAGCAGCCCGGTAGGTGGGAGTTGGACAGATACGCAGTATTTT. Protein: CASSPVGGSWTDTQYF.

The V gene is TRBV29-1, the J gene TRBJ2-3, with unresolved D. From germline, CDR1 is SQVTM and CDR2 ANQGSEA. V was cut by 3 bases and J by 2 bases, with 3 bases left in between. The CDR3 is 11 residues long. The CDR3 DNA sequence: TGCAGCGTTGAGCCCACAGATACGCAGTATTTT. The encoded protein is CSVEPTDTQYF.

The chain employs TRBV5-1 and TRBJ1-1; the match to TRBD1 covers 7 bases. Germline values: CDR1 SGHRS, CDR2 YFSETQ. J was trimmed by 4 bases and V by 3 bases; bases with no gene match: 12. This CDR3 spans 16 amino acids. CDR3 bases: TGCGCCAGCAGCTCGGACAGGAAGGGATTTAGCACTGAAGCTTTCTTT. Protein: CASSSDRKGFSTEAFF.

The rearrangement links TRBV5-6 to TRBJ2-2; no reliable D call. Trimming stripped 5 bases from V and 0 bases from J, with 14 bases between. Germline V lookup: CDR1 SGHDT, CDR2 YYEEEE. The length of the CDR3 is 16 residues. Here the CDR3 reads CASRKTPPTNTGELFF. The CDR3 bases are TGTGCCAGCAGAAAAACTCCGCCTACGAACACCGGGGAGCTGTTTTTT.

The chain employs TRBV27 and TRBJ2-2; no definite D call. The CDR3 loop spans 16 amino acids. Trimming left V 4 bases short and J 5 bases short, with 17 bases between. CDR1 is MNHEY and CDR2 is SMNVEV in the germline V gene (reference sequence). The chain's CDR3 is CASSSWVAGRTGELFF. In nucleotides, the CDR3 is TGTGCCAGCAGTTCTTGGGTGGCAGGACGGACCGGGGAGCTGTTTTTT.

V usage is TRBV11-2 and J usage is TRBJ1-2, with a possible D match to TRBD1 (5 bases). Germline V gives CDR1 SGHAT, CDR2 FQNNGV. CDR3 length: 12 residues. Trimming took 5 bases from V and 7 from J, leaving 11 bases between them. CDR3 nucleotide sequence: TGTGCCAGCAGCCCCCAGGGAGCTGGCTACACCTTC. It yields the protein CASSPQGAGYTF.

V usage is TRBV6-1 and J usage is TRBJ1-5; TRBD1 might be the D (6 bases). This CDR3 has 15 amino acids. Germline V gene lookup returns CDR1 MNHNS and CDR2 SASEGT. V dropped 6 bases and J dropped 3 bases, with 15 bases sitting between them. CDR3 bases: TGTGCCAGCAGCGAGGCCTGGGGGCCCAATCAGCCCCAGCATTTT. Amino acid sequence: CASSEAWGPNQPQHF.

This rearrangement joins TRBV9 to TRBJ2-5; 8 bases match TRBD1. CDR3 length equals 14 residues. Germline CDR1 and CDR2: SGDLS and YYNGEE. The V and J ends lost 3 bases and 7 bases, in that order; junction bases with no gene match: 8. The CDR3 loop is CASSAGQGVGTQYF. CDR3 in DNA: TGTGCCAGCAGCGCTGGACAGGGTGTCGGGACCCAGTACTTC.

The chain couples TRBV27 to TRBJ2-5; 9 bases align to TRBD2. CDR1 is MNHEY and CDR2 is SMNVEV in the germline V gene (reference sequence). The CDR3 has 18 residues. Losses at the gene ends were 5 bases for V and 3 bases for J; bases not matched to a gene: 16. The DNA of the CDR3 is TGTGCCAGCAGTATAAAATCCTCAGCGGGGGGAGGAAAAGAGACCCAGTACTTC. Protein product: CASSIKSSAGGGKETQYF.